The 22 T cell receptor beta chains below come from one sample, sequenced in a study of blood T cell repertoires in COVID-19. TCRdb's copy holds only in-frame clones and misses some; the assay was immunoSEQ multiplex PCR. The table records 65,000 to 95,000 clones, approximately 86% of them present only once. The specimen was peripheral blood. The source is a man aged 65 to 79 with acute or convalescent COVID-19.

This clone is a singleton in its sample. This sequence joins TRBV7-8 and TRBJ1-2, with 12 nucleotides matching TRBD1. The CDR3 consists of 16 residues. With V trimmed by 5 bases and J by 4 bases, 8 bases remained unmatched. Germline loops: CDR1 SGHVS, CDR2 FQNEAQ. The CDR3: CASSDYRDRGLYGYTF. In DNA, the CDR3 is TGTGCCAGCAGCGACTACCGGGACAGGGGGCTCTATGGCTACACCTTC.

The CDR3 loop reads CASSVTGGEQYF. The CDR3, as DNA: TGTGCCAGCAGTGTCACAGGGGGCGAGCAGTACTTC. The genes are TRBV2 and TRBJ2-7; 8 bases are a match to TRBD1. V gave up 4 bases and J gave up 6 bases; unmatched junction bases: 2. Per germline, CDR1 SNHLY and CDR2 FYNNEI. CDR3 length: 12 amino acids.

In its sample, this clone was seen a few times. The chain employs TRBV15 and TRBJ1-5, with 7 bases fitting TRBD1. Germline V gene sequence: CDR1 LNHNV, CDR2 YYDKDF (reference sequence). J gave up 4 bases and V 0 bases, and 3 bases lay outside the gene matches. This CDR3 has 15 residues. In DNA, the CDR3 is TGTGCCACCAGCAGAGACACAGGGGCGAATCAGCCCCAGCATTTT. It yields the protein CATSRDTGANQPQHF. The entire variable domain, with the rest obtained from reference TRBV15 and TRBJ1-5, is as follows: DAMVIQNPRYQVTQFGKPVTLSCSQTLNHNVMYWYQQKSSQAPKLLFHYYDKDFNNEADTPDNFQSRRPNTSFCFLDIRSPGLGDTAMYLCATSRDTGANQPQHFGDGTRLSIL.

This clone appeared a single time. This chain uses TRBV3-1 (or the pseudogene TRBV3-2) with TRBJ1-3; D unresolved. This CDR3 contains 12 residues. Germline lookup yields CDR1 LGHDT and CDR2 YNNKEL (reference sequence). The V and J ends lost 5 bases and 1 base respectively, with 3 bases between them. The CDR3 region is CASSYSGNTIYF. As DNA, the CDR3 is TGTGCCAGCAGCTATTCTGGAAACACCATATATTTT.

The gene calls are TRBV7-8 and TRBJ2-1, with D possibly being TRBD2 (5 bases). Germline lookup yields CDR1 SGHVS and CDR2 FQNEAQ. The CDR3 loop spans 14 amino acids. V shed 5 bases and J shed 1 base, with 9 bases lying between them. CDR3 region: CASSPSGSYNEQFF. The CDR3 DNA reads TGTGCCAGCAGCCCGAGCGGATCCTACAATGAGCAGTTCTTC.

The chain recombines TRBV19 with TRBJ2-1; D is undetermined. The V end lost 5 bases, the J end lost 0 bases, and 11 bases lay between the germline ends. Per germline, CDR1 LNHDA and CDR2 SQIVND (reference sequence). The length of the CDR3 is 15 residues. This chain's CDR3 is CASSLQSTSYNEQFF. For the CDR3, the DNA is TGTGCCAGTAGTTTACAGAGCACCTCCTACAATGAGCAGTTCTTC.

The chain links TRBV19 to TRBJ1-1, with a tentative D call TRBD1 (5 bases). Germline V gene data show CDR1 as LNHDA and CDR2 as SQIVND (reference sequence). The V and J ends lost 1 base and 4 bases respectively, with 19 bases between them. The CDR3 length is 17 residues. CDR3: CASSIVRRAGGSTEAFF. CDR3 sequence (DNA): TGTGCCAGTAGTATAGTTCGCCGGGCCGGGGGGAGCACTGAAGCTTTCTTT.

The rearrangement joins TRBV19 to TRBJ1-5; D unresolved. This CDR3 comprises 13 residues. Trimming left V 8 bases short and J 1 base short, with 9 bases between. CDR1 and CDR2 (germline): LNHDA, SQIVND (reference sequence). CDR3 amino acids: CASSEVSNQPQHF. The CDR3 DNA sequence: TGTGCCAGTTCCGAGGTAAGCAATCAGCCCCAGCATTTT.

The chain employs TRBV9 and TRBJ1-6; D is undetermined. The CDR3 runs 12 residues. Germline CDR1 SGDLS, CDR2 YYNGEE. Trimming stripped 3 bases from V and 13 bases from J, with 11 bases between. The CDR3 loop reads CASSDLPGPLHF. Written as DNA, the CDR3 is TGTGCCAGCAGCGACCTCCCCGGGCCCCTCCACTTT.

V gene TRBV5-1 combines with J gene TRBJ1-4, with D maybe TRBD1 (5 bases). Trimming left V 0 bases short and J 5 bases short, with 11 bases between. The V gene's germline CDR1 is SGHRS and CDR2 YFSETQ. The CDR3 totals 15 residues. The CDR3 sequence is CASSLEGAKNEKLFF. The CDR3 bases are TGCGCCAGCAGCTTGGAAGGGGCCAAAAATGAAAAACTGTTTTTT. Looking up the rest from reference TRBV5-1 and TRBJ1-4 gives the full variable domain: KAGVTQTPRYLIKTRGQQVTLSCSPISGHRSVSWYQQTPGQGLQFLFEYFSETQRNKGNFPGRFSGRQFSNSRSEMNVSTLELGDSALYLCASSLEGAKNEKLFFGSGTQLSVL.

This clone was counted once. This rearrangement joins TRBV7-2 to TRBJ2-7; 8 nucleotides line up with TRBD2. The CDR3 is 16 residues long. The germline V gene encodes CDR1 SGHTA and CDR2 FQGNSA. V shed 1 base, J shed 0 bases, and the junction held 5 bases outside the gene matches. This chain's CDR3 is CASSLVGGGSSYEQYF. CDR3 in DNA: TGTGCCAGCAGCTTAGTGGGCGGGGGGAGCTCCTACGAGCAGTACTTC.

This sequence joins TRBV29-1 and TRBJ2-3, with 8 bases lining up with TRBD2. This CDR3 is 15 amino acids long. Germline V gives CDR1 SQVTM, CDR2 ANQGSEA. J gave up 3 bases and V 6 bases, and 11 bases lay outside the gene matches. The DNA of the CDR3 is TGCAGCGTCGGGGGGGGTCACGGAGCAACAGATACGCAGTATTTT. It encodes CSVGGGHGATDTQYF.

The gene calls are TRBV19 and TRBJ1-1, with TRBD1 identical over 8 bases. The CDR3 extends over 17 amino acids. Trimming took 4 bases from V and 3 from J; bases not matched to a gene: 13. Germline V CDR1 and CDR2: LNHDA, SQIVND (reference sequence). Here the CDR3 reads CASSNPQGASRDTEAFF. Written as DNA, the CDR3 is TGTGCCAGTAGTAACCCCCAGGGGGCAAGTCGGGACACTGAAGCTTTCTTT.

DNA for the CDR3: TGCAGCGCCGTCCCGGGACAGGGTACTGAAGCTTTCTTT. Its translation is CSAVPGQGTEAFF. V is TRBV29-1 and J is TRBJ1-1; 9 bases are shared with TRBD1. The junction had 8 bases not matched to a gene; V was cut back by 7 bases and J by 5 bases. The CDR3 length is 13 residues. Germline CDR1 and CDR2: SQVTM and ANQGSEA.

The chain is built from TRBV6-5 and TRBJ1-3; unclear D gene. Germline CDR1 is MNHEY and CDR2 is SVGAGI. The V end lost 6 bases, the J end lost 2 bases, and 8 bases lay between the germline ends. CDR3 length: 13 residues. The chain's CDR3 is CASRSTTGNTIYF. CDR3 in DNA: TGTGCCAGCAGAAGCACGACTGGAAACACCATATATTTT.

DNA of the CDR3: TGTGCCAGCAGCCAAGTTACAGGGAAGGTTGGCGCGTCAGGAAACACCATATATTTT. This encodes CASSQVTGKVGASGNTIYF. The genes are TRBV3-1 (or the pseudogene TRBV3-2) and TRBJ1-3; D is perhaps TRBD1 (6 bases). There are 19 residues in the CDR3. Germline-derived CDR1 and CDR2 are LGHDT and YNNKEL (reference sequence). V lost 1 base and J lost 4, with 23 bases in between.

The chain is built from TRBV5-1 and TRBJ2-7; D may be TRBD1 (6 bases). Germline assignment: CDR1 SGHRS and CDR2 YFSETQ. The length of the CDR3 is 16 residues. V was cut by 0 bases and J by 2 bases, with 15 bases left in between. As DNA, the CDR3 is TGCGCCAGCAGCTTGGGATTCGGGACAATCCCCTACGAGCAGTACTTC. Protein sequence: CASSLGFGTIPYEQYF.

This sequence joins TRBV3-1 (or the pseudogene TRBV3-2) and TRBJ1-2; 8 bases match TRBD1. Germline V gene lookup returns CDR1 LGHDT and CDR2 YNNKEL (reference sequence). The CDR3 loop spans 15 amino acids. The V gene end was trimmed by 3 bases and the J gene end by 5 bases; junction bases not matched to a gene: 8. This CDR3 is CASSQQGGTGYGYTF. For the CDR3, the DNA is TGTGCCAGCAGCCAGCAGGGGGGGACAGGATATGGCTACACCTTC.

This clone was detected once. The chain is built from TRBV19 and TRBJ2-2; D is perhaps TRBD1 (6 bases). Germline V gene sequence: CDR1 LNHDA, CDR2 SQIVND (reference sequence). V gave up 5 bases and J gave up 6 bases, with 10 bases separating them. This CDR3 is built from 13 residues. This chain's CDR3 is CASSGQLAGELFF. The CDR3 nucleotides read TGTGCCAGTAGTGGACAGCTCGCCGGGGAGCTGTTTTTT. The whole variable domain, remainder taken from reference TRBV19 and TRBJ2-2, is DGGITQSPKYLFRKEGQNVTLSCEQNLNHDAMYWYRQDPGQGLRLIYYSQIVNDFQKGDIAEGYSVSREKKESFPLTVTSAQKNPTAFYLCASSGQLAGELFFGEGSRLTVL.

This chain joins TRBV6-4 and TRBJ2-3, with D perhaps TRBD1 (6 bases). The CDR3 sequence is 14 residues long. Germline CDR1 reads MRHNA; CDR2 reads SNTAGT. V was pared by 0 bases and J by 11 bases, with 15 bases between. CDR3 sequence: CASSDSLNEQGQYF. CDR3 DNA: TGTGCCAGCAGTGACTCGCTAAACGAACAGGGGCAGTATTTT.

This clone was seen only a few times. This sequence joins TRBV5-1 and TRBJ1-3, with 9 bases identical to TRBD1. V shed 2 bases and J 8 bases; nucleotides not matched to a gene: 8. Germline CDR1 SGHRS, CDR2 YFSETQ. The CDR3 has 15 residues. The CDR3 DNA reads as TGCGCCAGCAGCTTCGGGACAGGGCCTAGGGACACCATATATTTT. Residues: CASSFGTGPRDTIYF. Using reference TRBV5-1 and TRBJ1-3 for the parts outside the CDR3, the full variable domain is KAGVTQTPRYLIKTRGQQVTLSCSPISGHRSVSWYQQTPGQGLQFLFEYFSETQRNKGNFPGRFSGRQFSNSRSEMNVSTLELGDSALYLCASSFGTGPRDTIYFGEGSWLTVV.

This clone was seen just once. The rearrangement links TRBV27 to TRBJ1-6; D is undetermined. The germline V gene encodes CDR1 MNHEY and CDR2 SMNVEV (reference sequence). Trimming removed 3 bases from V and 5 bases from J, with 11 bases in between. The CDR3 spans 15 residues. CDR3 coding DNA: TGTGCCAGCAGTTTTAACTCGCAAGATAATTCACCCCTCCACTTT. Amino acids: CASSFNSQDNSPLHF.